The 20 T cell receptor beta chains presented below share a single source sample, sequenced in a study of blood T cell repertoires in COVID-19. Assay used: immunoSEQ multiplex PCR; TCRdb lists only in-frame clones, some missing. The sample carries roughly 200,000 clones, about three quarters recorded once. The specimen sequenced was peripheral blood. Receptors were obtained from a woman aged 50 to 60 with active or convalescent COVID-19.

This chain uses TRBV18 with TRBJ1-6; TRBD1 matches 10 bases. Germline lookup yields CDR1 KGHSH and CDR2 LQKENI. The length of the CDR3 is 16 residues. The V gene end was trimmed by 6 bases and the J gene end by 2 bases; junction bases not matched to a gene: 4. The CDR3 here is CASSPGQGPYNSPLHF. The CDR3 DNA reads as TGTGCCAGCTCCCCGGGACAGGGGCCCTATAATTCACCCCTCCACTTT.

The chain uses TRBV3-1 (or the pseudogene TRBV3-2) and TRBJ1-3; possible D gene TRBD1, 5 bases. Trimming took 3 bases from V and 4 from J, leaving 10 bases between them. This CDR3 comprises 14 residues. Germline V gene lookup returns CDR1 LGHDT and CDR2 YNNKEL (reference sequence). CDR3 in amino acids: CASSHRAGGNTIYF. The CDR3 DNA reads as TGTGCCAGCAGCCACAGGGCGGGAGGAAACACCATATATTTT.

The chain carries TRBV29-1 and TRBJ1-2; D is undetermined. CDR3 length: 12 residues. Germline V CDR1 and CDR2: SQVTM, ANQGSEA. The CDR3 spells CSGVEGPYGYTF. In DNA form, the CDR3 reads TGCAGTGGGGTAGAGGGTCCCTATGGCTACACCTTC. Full variable domain (outside the CDR3, taken from reference TRBV29-1 and TRBJ1-2): SAVISQKPSRDICQRGTSLTIQCQVDSQVTMMFWYRQQPGQSLTLIATANQGSEATYESGFVIDKFPISRPNLTFSTLTVSNMSPEDSSIYLCSGVEGPYGYTFGSGTRLTVV.

The chain employs TRBV28 and TRBJ2-1; 9 nucleotides align to TRBD1. V was pared by 5 bases and J by 2 bases, with 4 bases of the junction left unmatched. Germline V lookup: CDR1 MDHEN, CDR2 SYDVKM. This CDR3 comprises 15 residues. In nucleotides, the CDR3 is TGTGCCAGCAGTGCGAACAGGGGGCCCTACAATGAGCAGTTCTTC. It yields the protein CASSANRGPYNEQFF.

This clone is a singleton in its sample. This rearrangement joins TRBV29-1 to TRBJ2-4; the D is unclear. Trimming cost V 7 bases and J 6 bases, with 16 bases left between them. Germline CDR1 reads SQVTM; CDR2 reads ANQGSEA. The CDR3 extends over 13 amino acids. This CDR3 reads CSAEVPPRNIQYF. In nucleotides, the CDR3 is TGCAGCGCCGAGGTACCGCCGAGAAACATTCAGTACTTC. Filled out from reference TRBV29-1 and TRBJ2-4, the complete variable domain reads SAVISQKPSRDICQRGTSLTIQCQVDSQVTMMFWYRQQPGQSLTLIATANQGSEATYESGFVIDKFPISRPNLTFSTLTVSNMSPEDSSIYLCSAEVPPRNIQYFGAGTRLSVL.

This clone has only one observation. This rearrangement joins TRBV27 to TRBJ1-2, with 9 positions matching TRBD1. Trimming removed 4 bases from V and 4 bases from J; junction bases left unmatched: 7. Germline V CDR1 and CDR2: MNHEY, SMNVEV (reference sequence). This CDR3 contains 15 residues. The CDR3 sequence: CASSSLGQGSYGYTF. The CDR3 DNA is TGTGCCAGCAGTTCACTGGGACAGGGTAGCTATGGCTACACCTTC.

The chain uses TRBV9 and TRBJ2-5, with D perhaps matching TRBD1 (5 bases). CDR3 length: 14 residues. Germline V gene lookup returns CDR1 SGDLS and CDR2 YYNGEE. The V gene lost 0 bases and the J gene lost 2 bases, with 8 bases spanning the gap. This chain's CDR3 is CASSVGPGQETQYF. CDR3 nucleotide sequence: TGTGCCAGCAGCGTAGGTCCAGGGCAAGAGACCCAGTACTTC.

This chain uses TRBV5-4 with TRBJ2-3; 7 nucleotides agree with TRBD2. There are 16 residues in the CDR3. V was clipped by 0 bases and J by 0 bases; unmatched bases: 4. Germline values: CDR1 SGHNT, CDR2 YYREEE (reference sequence). The CDR3 is CASSLGASGSTDTQYF. CDR3 bases: TGTGCCAGCAGCTTGGGTGCTAGCGGAAGCACAGATACGCAGTATTTT.

The V and J genes are TRBV6-6 and TRBJ1-2, with TRBD1 identical over 10 bases. The CDR3 loop spans 15 amino acids. Germline lookup yields CDR1 MNHNY and CDR2 SVGAGI (reference sequence). The ends lost 5 bases at V and 3 bases at J; junction bases unmatched: 6. This chain's CDR3 is CASSAPGQGYYGYTF. The CDR3 nucleotides are TGTGCCAGCAGTGCCCCGGGACAGGGGTACTATGGCTACACCTTC.

The chain couples TRBV3-1 (or the pseudogene TRBV3-2) to TRBJ1-1, with D perhaps matching TRBD1 (6 bases). The germline CDR1 and CDR2 sequences are LGHDT and YNNKEL (reference sequence). Trimming removed 8 bases from V and 1 base from J, with 11 bases in between. This CDR3 contains 13 residues. The CDR3 protein is CASRQVGNTEAFF. The CDR3 DNA reads TGTGCCAGCCGACAGGTGGGGAACACTGAAGCTTTCTTT.

This chain joins TRBV11-2 and TRBJ1-2; weak D call: TRBD1 (5 bases). The germline CDR1 and CDR2 sequences are SGHAT and FQNNGV. Trimming stripped 1 base from V and 4 bases from J, with 16 bases between. The CDR3 sequence is 16 residues long. CDR3 sequence (DNA): TGTGCCAGCAGCTTAGCGGGCCGGGGGGATACCTATGGCTACACCTTC. Protein sequence: CASSLAGRGDTYGYTF.

In this sample, this clone turned up once. CDR3 in DNA: TGTGCCAGTAGTTTGACAGGGGGTTCTATGAAGCCCCAGCATTTT. Translating it yields CASSLTGGSMKPQHF. V gene TRBV19 combines with J gene TRBJ1-5; 9 nucleotides align to TRBD1. The CDR3 length is 15 residues. Germline values: CDR1 LNHDA, CDR2 SQIVND (reference sequence). V trimming: 5 bases; J trimming: 8 bases; junction bases outside the gene matches: 10.

The chain combines TRBV11-2 with TRBJ2-3, with 12 bases matching TRBD2. V shed 5 bases and J 3 bases; nucleotides not matched to a gene: 6. CDR1 and CDR2 from the germline V gene are SGHAT and FQNNGV. This CDR3 comprises 16 residues. As DNA, the CDR3 is TGTGCCAGCAGCCCTCGACTAGCGGGAGTAACAGATACGCAGTATTTT. Its protein is CASSPRLAGVTDTQYF.

The chain links TRBV9 to TRBJ1-4; TRBD1 aligns across 7 bases. V lost 3 bases and J lost 2; bases outside the gene matches: 4. This CDR3 comprises 15 residues. Germline V gives CDR1 SGDLS, CDR2 YYNGEE. CDR3 in amino acids: CASSARQGTNEKLFF. CDR3 DNA: TGTGCCAGCAGCGCCCGACAGGGCACTAATGAAAAACTGTTTTTT.

This clone was recorded a few times. The chain joins TRBV9 to TRBJ2-1; 10 nucleotides align to TRBD1. Looked up from germline, CDR1 is SGDLS and CDR2 is YYNGEE. The V segment lost 4 bases and the J segment 6 bases; nucleotides outside the gene matches: 10. The CDR3 spans 16 residues. The CDR3 DNA reads TGTGCCAGCAGCATCCGGGACAGGGGTTTTGGCAATGAGCAGTTCTTC. It specifies CASSIRDRGFGNEQFF. Filled out from reference TRBV9 and TRBJ2-1, the complete variable domain reads DSGVTQTPKHLITATGQRVTLRCSPRSGDLSVYWYQQSLDQGLQFLIQYYNGEERAKGNILERFSAQQFPDLHSELNLSSLELGDSALYFCASSIRDRGFGNEQFFGPGTRLTVL.

The chain joins TRBV5-6 to TRBJ2-7, with TRBD2 identical over 11 bases. V was clipped by 5 bases and J by 3 bases; unmatched bases: 4. Germline loops: CDR1 SGHDT, CDR2 YYEEEE. The CDR3 runs to 14 residues. CDR3 region: CASRIGTSGYEQYF. CDR3 coding DNA: TGTGCCAGCAGGATCGGGACTAGCGGCTACGAGCAGTACTTC.

This chain joins TRBV4-3 and TRBJ2-1; 7 bases are a match to TRBD2. Germline CDR1 is LGHNA and CDR2 is YSLEER. This CDR3 comprises 17 residues. V dropped 1 base and J dropped 4; count of bases not matched to a gene: 10. CDR3 bases: TGCGCCAGCAGCCAAGGTCACGCGGGGGACCTTTACAATGAGCAGTTCTTC. Protein: CASSQGHAGDLYNEQFF.

V gene TRBV4-2 combines with J gene TRBJ2-7, with D unresolved. V lost 8 bases, J lost 0 bases, and 11 bases lay in between. The CDR3 has 13 residues. Germline V CDR1 and CDR2: LGHNA, YNFKEQ. The chain's CDR3 is CASRPGNSYEQYF. For the CDR3, the DNA is TGTGCCAGCCGGCCGGGTAACTCCTACGAGCAGTACTTC.

The chain carries TRBV7-9 and TRBJ2-6; TRBD1 matches at 7 bases. Trimming at V came to 1 base and at J to 0 bases, leaving 6 bases not matched to a gene. Germline V CDR1 and CDR2: SEHNR, FQNEAQ (reference sequence). The CDR3 runs 18 residues. CDR3 sequence (DNA): TGTGCCAGCAGCTTAGGACAGGGTAAAAGCTCTGGGGCCAACGTCCTGACTTTC. This sequence encodes CASSLGQGKSSGANVLTF.

The rearrangement joins TRBV28 to TRBJ2-2; 8 nucleotides line up with TRBD2. The CDR3 extends over 14 amino acids. Per the germline V gene, CDR1 is MDHEN and CDR2 is SYDVKM. Unmatched junction bases numbered 7, after V lost 9 bases and J lost 4 bases. CDR3: CASTTGTSTGELFF. CDR3 DNA: TGTGCCAGTACCACTGGGACTAGCACCGGGGAGCTGTTTTTT.